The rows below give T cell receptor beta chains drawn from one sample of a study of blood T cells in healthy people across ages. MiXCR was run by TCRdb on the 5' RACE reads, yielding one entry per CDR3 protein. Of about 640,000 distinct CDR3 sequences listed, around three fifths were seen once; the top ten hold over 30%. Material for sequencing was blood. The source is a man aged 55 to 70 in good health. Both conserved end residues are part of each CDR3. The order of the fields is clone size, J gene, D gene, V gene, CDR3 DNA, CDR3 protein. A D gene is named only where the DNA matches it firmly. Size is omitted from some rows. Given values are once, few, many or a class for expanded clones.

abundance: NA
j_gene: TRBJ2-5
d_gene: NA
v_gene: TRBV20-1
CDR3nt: TGCAGTGCTGGAGAGGCGATGGCCCAGTACTTC
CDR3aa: CSAGEAMAQYF

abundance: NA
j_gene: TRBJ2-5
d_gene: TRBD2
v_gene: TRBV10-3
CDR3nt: TGTGCCATCAGTCCGGGACTAGGGGCTCGGGAGACCCAGTACTTC
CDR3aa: CAISPGLGARETQYF

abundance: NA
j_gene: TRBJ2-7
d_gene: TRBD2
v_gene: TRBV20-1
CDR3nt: TGCAGTGCTAGAGAGCCTCTAGCGGGGAGCTACGAGCAGTACTTC
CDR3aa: CSAREPLAGSYEQYF

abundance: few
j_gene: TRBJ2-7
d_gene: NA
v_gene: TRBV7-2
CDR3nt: TGTGCCAGCAGCTCTAACAGGGTCCCCTACGAGCAGTACTTC
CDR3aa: CASSSNRVPYEQYF

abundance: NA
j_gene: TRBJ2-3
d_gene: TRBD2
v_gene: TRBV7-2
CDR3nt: TGTGCCAGCAGCTCGGGACTAGCGGGGCTAGATACGCAGTATTTT
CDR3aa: CASSSGLAGLDTQYF

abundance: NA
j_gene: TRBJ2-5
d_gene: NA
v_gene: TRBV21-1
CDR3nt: TGTGCCAGCAGCAAACGACAGGCCTACCAAGAGACCCAGTACTTC
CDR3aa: CASSKRQAYQETQYF

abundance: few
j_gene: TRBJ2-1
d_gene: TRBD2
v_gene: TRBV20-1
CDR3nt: TGCAGTGCTAGAGATCCGAGGGGCGGGGGTTCCTACAATGAGCAGTTCTTC
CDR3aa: CSARDPRGGGSYNEQFF

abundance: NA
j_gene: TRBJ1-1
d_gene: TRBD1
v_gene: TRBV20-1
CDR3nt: TGCAGTGCTAGAATGACAGGGGGAAGGATGAACACTGAAGCTTTCTTT
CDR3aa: CSARMTGGRMNTEAFF

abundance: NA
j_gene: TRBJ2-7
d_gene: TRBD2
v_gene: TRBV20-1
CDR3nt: TGCAGTGCTGATAGGACTAGCGGGGACGAGCAGTACTTC
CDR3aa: CSADRTSGDEQYF

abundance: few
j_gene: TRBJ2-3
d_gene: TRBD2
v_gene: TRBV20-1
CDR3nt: TGCAGTGCTAGCGGCGGGACTAGAACGGCAGATACGCAGTATTTT
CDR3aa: CSASGGTRTADTQYF

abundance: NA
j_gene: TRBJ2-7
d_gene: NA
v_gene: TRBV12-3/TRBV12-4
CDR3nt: TGTGCCAGCAGTTTCGGGACGTGGGGGGAGCAGTACTTC
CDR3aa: CASSFGTWGEQYF

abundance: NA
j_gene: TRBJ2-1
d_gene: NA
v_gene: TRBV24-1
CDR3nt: TGTGCCACCGGCGGAGACTTCTCGGAGCAGTTCTTC
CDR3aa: CATGGDFSEQFF

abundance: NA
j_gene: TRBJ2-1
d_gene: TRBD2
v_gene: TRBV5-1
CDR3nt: TGCGCCAGCAGCTTGGCCGGGACTAGGGGCGATGAGCAGTTCTTC
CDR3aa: CASSLAGTRGDEQFF

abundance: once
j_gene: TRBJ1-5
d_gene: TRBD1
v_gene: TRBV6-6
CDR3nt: TGTGCCAGCAGTTACAAAAGACAGGGGGCTGGTCAGCCCCAGCATTTT
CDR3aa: CASSYKRQGAGQPQHF

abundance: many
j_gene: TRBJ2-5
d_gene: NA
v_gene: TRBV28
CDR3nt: TGTGCCAGCAGTTCCCGGACGGTTACCCAAGAGACCCAGTACTTC
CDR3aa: CASSSRTVTQETQYF

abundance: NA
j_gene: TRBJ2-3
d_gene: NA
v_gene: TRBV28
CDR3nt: TGTGCCAGCAGTTTAACCTTGAGTGGCACAGATACGCAGTATTTT
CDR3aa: CASSLTLSGTDTQYF

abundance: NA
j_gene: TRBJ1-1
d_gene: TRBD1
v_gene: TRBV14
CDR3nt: TGTGCCAGCAGCCCGACAGGGTGGGACACTGAAGCTTTCTTT
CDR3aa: CASSPTGWDTEAFF

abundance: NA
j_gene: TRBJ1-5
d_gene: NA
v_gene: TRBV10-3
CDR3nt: TGTGCCATCAGCACGGGGGCACCGCAGCAGGAGCCCCAGCATTTT
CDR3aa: CAISTGAPQQEPQHF

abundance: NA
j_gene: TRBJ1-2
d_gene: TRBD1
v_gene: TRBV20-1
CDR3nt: TGCAGTGCTAGAGGCGCAGGGGGCTATGGCTACACCTTC
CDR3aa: CSARGAGGYGYTF

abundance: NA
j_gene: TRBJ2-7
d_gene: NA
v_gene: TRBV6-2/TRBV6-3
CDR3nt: TGTGCCAGCAGTTACGAGGGGGGGATTGAGACCCTGTACTTC
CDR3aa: CASSYEGGIETLYF

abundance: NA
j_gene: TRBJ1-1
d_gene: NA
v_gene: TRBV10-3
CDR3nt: TGTGCCATCAGATCGGGACCAATGAACACTGAAGCTTTCTTT
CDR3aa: CAIRSGPMNTEAFF

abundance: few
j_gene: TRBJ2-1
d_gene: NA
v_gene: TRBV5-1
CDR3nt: TGCGCCAGCAGCTTTGGGCCTTCAGGGGCTTCCTACAATGAGCAGTTCTTC
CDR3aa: CASSFGPSGASYNEQFF